This TCR beta chain originates from a study of CD8 T cells in Susac syndrome. High-throughput TCR beta sequencing covered peripheral CD8+ and CD4+ T cells. This CDR3 contains 19 residues. V dropped 5 bases and J dropped 1 base, with 21 bases sitting between them. Germline CDR1 and CDR2: SGHTA and FQGNSA. RNA in amounts of roughly 0.5 to 1 ug was reverse transcribed with random hexamers. TCRdb reprocessed the immunoSEQ multiplex PCR reads via MiXCR and lists one record per CDR3 protein. The sample has 170,000 or so distinct CDR3 sequences, 90% to 95% seen once. The source material was CD4+ T cells from PBMCs. The receptor's source is a human donor with Susac syndrome. V and J are TRBV7-2 and TRBJ2-6; D may match TRBD1 or TRBD2 (5 bases each). CDR3 region: CASSTRDGWLQSGANVLTF. DNA of the CDR3: TGTGCCAGCAGCACCCGGGACGGCTGGCTTCAATCTGGGGCCAACGTCCTGACTTTC.